The 27 T cell receptor beta chains presented below share a single source sample, sequenced in a study of cytomegalovirus exposure and HLA in healthy donors. The PCR employed 60 Vbeta primers together with 13 Jbeta primers. The assay was immunoSEQ multiplex PCR, and TCRdb's table has in-frame clones only and misses some. The sample includes approximately 150,000 clones, about 79% of them seen just once. Input material: PBMCs. The source of these receptors is a woman aged 30 to 39 in good health and CMV-seronegative.

This clone has only a few counts. The chain uses TRBV7-3 and TRBJ2-5; 10 nucleotides agree with TRBD2. The trim removed 5 bases at V and 1 base at J, leaving 4 bases unmatched. CDR1 is SGHTA, CDR2 FQGTGA, per germline. This CDR3 is 15 amino acids long. The CDR3 sequence: CASSISGGLQETQYF. The CDR3 bases are TGTGCCAGCAGCATTAGCGGGGGGCTCCAAGAGACCCAGTACTTC.

Remarks on this clone: The same CDR3 is also encoded by other DNA sequences in this sample. This chain joins TRBV7-8 and TRBJ1-1; perhaps TRBD1 as D (5 bases). Germline V gene data show CDR1 as SGHVS and CDR2 as FQNEAQ. The CDR3 is made up of 15 amino acids. V was clipped by 3 bases and J by 0 bases, with 11 bases between them. CDR3 protein: CASSLVPDMNTEAFF. The CDR3, as DNA: TGTGCCAGCAGCTTGGTCCCGGACATGAACACTGAAGCTTTCTTT.

Only a few counts were recorded for this clone. The chain is built from TRBV4-1 and TRBJ1-5; the D gene is possibly TRBD1 (6 bases). Germline CDR1 and CDR2: MGHRA and YSYEKL. The CDR3 has 17 amino acids. V was shortened by 2 bases and J by 0 bases, with 14 bases between the two germline ends. This CDR3 is CASSQPSSRGSNQPQHF. DNA of the CDR3: TGCGCCAGCAGCCAACCCTCCTCCAGGGGTAGCAATCAGCCCCAGCATTTT.

V is TRBV5-1 and J is TRBJ1-5; maybe TRBD1 (6 bases). The CDR3 runs to 15 residues. V lost 0 bases and J lost 2, with 9 bases in between. Germline V gene data show CDR1 as SGHRS and CDR2 as YFSETQ. CDR3 in amino acids: CASSLAGVGNQPQHF. The CDR3, as DNA: TGCGCCAGCAGCTTGGCAGGGGTGGGCAATCAGCCCCAGCATTTT. Supplemented by reference TRBV5-1 and TRBJ1-5, the full variable domain reads KAGVTQTPRYLIKTRGQQVTLSCSPISGHRSVSWYQQTPGQGLQFLFEYFSETQRNKGNFPGRFSGRQFSNSRSEMNVSTLELGDSALYLCASSLAGVGNQPQHFGDGTRLSIL.

The chain links TRBV15 to TRBJ2-7; D is uncertain. V shed 1 base and J shed 1 base, with 5 bases lying between them. This CDR3 contains 13 residues. CDR1 and CDR2 (germline): LNHNV, YYDKDF (reference sequence). The CDR3 protein is CATSRGVSYEQYF. In DNA form, the CDR3 reads TGTGCCACCAGCAGAGGAGTATCCTACGAGCAGTACTTC.

V is TRBV9 and J is TRBJ2-3, with TRBD2 matching over 8 bases. CDR1 SGDLS and CDR2 YYNGEE come from the germline V gene. The V gene end was trimmed by 0 bases and the J gene end by 2 bases; junction bases not matched to a gene: 8. The CDR3 has 17 residues. The CDR3 sequence is CASSVVGGGGYTDTQYF. CDR3 DNA: TGTGCCAGCAGCGTAGTAGGAGGCGGGGGGTACACAGATACGCAGTATTTT. The full variable domain, its missing parts supplied by reference TRBV9 and TRBJ2-3, is DSGVTQTPKHLITATGQRVTLRCSPRSGDLSVYWYQQSLDQGLQFLIQYYNGEERAKGNILERFSAQQFPDLHSELNLSSLELGDSALYFCASSVVGGGGYTDTQYFGPGTRLTVL.

The chain recombines TRBV27 with TRBJ2-7, with 8 bases aligning to TRBD1. J lost 2 bases, V lost 3 bases, and 6 bases had no gene match. The CDR3 is 15 residues long. Germline lookup yields CDR1 MNHEY and CDR2 SMNVEV (reference sequence). CDR3 sequence: CASSFNRDRPYEQYF. The CDR3 nucleotides read TGTGCCAGCAGTTTCAACCGGGACAGGCCCTACGAGCAGTACTTC.

The rearrangement uses TRBV5-4 and TRBJ2-2, with D possibly being TRBD1 (6 bases). This CDR3 has 15 amino acids. V gave up 0 bases and J gave up 2 bases, with 8 bases separating them. The germline CDR1 and CDR2 sequences are SGHNT and YYREEE (reference sequence). For the CDR3, the DNA is TGTGCCAGCAGCTTGGGCAGGGGTAACACCGGGGAGCTGTTTTTT. Translating gives CASSLGRGNTGELFF.

This chain links TRBV9 with TRBJ2-3; 9 bases fit TRBD2. Germline lookup yields CDR1 SGDLS and CDR2 YYNGEE. The trim removed 0 bases at V and 4 bases at J, leaving 9 bases unmatched. The CDR3 loop spans 17 amino acids. As DNA, the CDR3 is TGTGCCAGCAGCGTAGGGGGGGCTAGCGGGGCCTCAGATACGCAGTATTTT. Translating it yields CASSVGGASGASDTQYF.

This clone was found once. V gene TRBV5-1 combines with J gene TRBJ1-2, with D tentatively TRBD1 (6 bases). The germline V gene encodes CDR1 SGHRS and CDR2 YFSETQ. The CDR3 length is 15 residues. Trimming removed 1 base at V and 4 bases at J, with 14 bases between. CDR3 loop: CASSLTGNKGYGYTF. The CDR3 bases are TGCGCCAGCAGCTTGACAGGGAATAAGGGCTATGGCTACACCTTC.

The chain couples TRBV6-6 to TRBJ1-1; D unresolved. Germline V lookup: CDR1 MNHNY, CDR2 SVGAGI (reference sequence). Trimming took off 7 bases at V and 1 base at J, with 7 bases between the two ends. The CDR3 has 12 residues. CDR3 coding DNA: TGTGCCAGCAAACCAGGGAACACTGAAGCTTTCTTT. It codes for CASKPGNTEAFF.

V usage is TRBV6-4 and J usage is TRBJ2-2; D may be TRBD2 (5 bases). CDR1 and CDR2 from the germline V gene are MRHNA and SNTAGT. V was pared by 0 bases and J by 0 bases, with 8 bases between. This CDR3 is 16 amino acids long. DNA of the CDR3: TGTGCCAGCAGTGACTCGGACGGGGCGAACACCGGGGAGCTGTTTTTT. It codes for CASSDSDGANTGELFF.

This chain links TRBV13 with TRBJ2-2; 9 bases align to TRBD2. V trimming: 6 bases; J trimming: 6 bases; junction bases outside the gene matches: 5. The germline gives CDR1 PRHDT, CDR2 FYEKMQ (reference sequence). This CDR3 contains 14 residues. The CDR3 sequence is CASSLSGGPGELFF. CDR3 sequence (DNA): TGTGCCAGCAGTCTGAGCGGGGGGCCCGGGGAGCTGTTTTTT.

CDR3 coding DNA: TGTGCCAGCAGTTTAGACAATTTTCAGCCCCAGCATTTT. Amino acid sequence: CASSLDNFQPQHF. The chain employs TRBV27 and TRBJ1-5; no definite D call. The CDR3 runs 13 residues. The germline gives CDR1 MNHEY, CDR2 SMNVEV (reference sequence). The ends were cut back, 2 bases at V and 6 bases at J, with 8 bases in the middle.

The chain combines TRBV18 with TRBJ2-2, with D possibly being TRBD2 (7 bases). Germline assignment: CDR1 KGHSH and CDR2 LQKENI. The CDR3 runs 12 residues. V dropped 2 bases and J dropped 11 bases, with 9 bases sitting between them. The CDR3: CASSPWGGELFF. Written as DNA, the CDR3 is TGTGCCAGCTCACCATGGGGGGGCGAGCTGTTTTTT.

This sequence joins TRBV5-1 and TRBJ1-6; D uncertain. This CDR3 comprises 15 residues. With 0 bases removed from V and 8 bases from J, the gap between germline ends came to 12 bases. CDR1 SGHRS and CDR2 YFSETQ come from the germline V gene. The CDR3 sequence is CASSLAGGTYSPLHF. CDR3 coding DNA: TGCGCCAGCAGCTTGGCGGGTGGAACGTATTCACCCCTCCACTTT.

This clone occurred once. The chain joins TRBV6-6 to TRBJ2-7, with D uncertain. Germline assignment: CDR1 MNHNY and CDR2 SVGAGI (reference sequence). Deletions cut 4 bases from V and 2 bases from J, with 15 bases between. This CDR3 is built from 15 residues. The CDR3 region has the DNA TGTGCCAGCAGTTCCCCCCGCAGGTCAACCTACGAGCAGTACTTC. This translates into CASSSPRRSTYEQYF.

The CDR3 region is CASSFLGTSGGFQNTGELFF. In DNA, the CDR3 is TGTGCCAGCAGTTTCCTCGGGACTAGCGGGGGGTTCCAGAACACCGGGGAGCTGTTTTTT. The rearrangement joins TRBV5-8 to TRBJ2-2; 15 bases are a match to TRBD2. With V trimmed by 5 bases and J by 1 base, 12 bases remained unmatched. The CDR3 covers 20 residues. Per germline, CDR1 SGHTS and CDR2 YDEGEE.

The CDR3 sequence is CASTAEVVPGELFF. The DNA for the CDR3 is TGCGCCAGCACAGCGGAAGTGGTTCCCGGGGAGCTGTTTTTT. V gene TRBV5-1 combines with J gene TRBJ2-2; D perhaps matches TRBD2 (5 bases). The CDR3 sequence is 14 residues long. The V end was cut by 6 bases, the J end by 6 bases, with 15 bases between. Germline CDR1 SGHRS, CDR2 YFSETQ.

The CDR3 bases are TGTGCCAGCAGTCTTCTAGCGGGGGGCGTCACAGATACGCAGTATTTT. Translating gives CASSLLAGGVTDTQYF. V is TRBV27 and J is TRBJ2-3; 11 nucleotides align to TRBD2. V lost 5 bases and J lost 2; bases outside the gene matches: 6. The CDR3 runs 16 residues. Germline V gene lookup returns CDR1 MNHEY and CDR2 SMNVEV (reference sequence).

This clone has only a few counts. V is TRBV6-6 and J is TRBJ2-3; TRBD2 agrees at 10 bases. V dropped 2 bases and J dropped 1; count of bases not matched to a gene: 3. The CDR3 is made up of 16 amino acids. Germline CDR1 is MNHNY and CDR2 is SVGAGI (reference sequence). The CDR3 is CASSYLSGGGTDTQYF. As DNA, the CDR3 is TGTGCCAGCAGTTACCTGAGCGGGGGGGGCACAGATACGCAGTATTTT.

The chain has TRBV19 and TRBJ1-1; 7 bases agree with TRBD1. Trimming took 4 bases from V and 4 from J; bases not matched to a gene: 3. This CDR3 has 13 residues. The germline V gene has CDR1 LNHDA and CDR2 SQIVND (reference sequence). The chain's CDR3 is CASSTDRVTEAFF. In DNA form, the CDR3 reads TGTGCCAGTAGTACAGACAGGGTCACTGAAGCTTTCTTT.

This clone was recorded a few times. The genes are TRBV2 and TRBJ1-5; possibly TRBD1 for D (6 bases). The V gene's germline CDR1 is SNHLY and CDR2 FYNNEI. V lost 2 bases and J lost 4, with 9 bases in between. This CDR3 contains 14 residues. CDR3 sequence: CASSEWDINQPQHF. CDR3 nucleotide sequence: TGTGCCAGCAGTGAATGGGACATAAATCAGCCCCAGCATTTT.

This clone has just a few counts. CDR3: CASSVPGANYGYTF. In nucleotides, the CDR3 is TGTGCCAGCAGCGTACCGGGAGCTAACTATGGCTACACCTTC. The gene calls are TRBV9 and TRBJ1-2; D not resolved. CDR1 is SGDLS, CDR2 YYNGEE, per germline. This CDR3 region has 14 residues. The ends were cut back, 1 base at V and 0 bases at J, with 7 bases in the middle.

The chain uses TRBV6-6 and TRBJ1-2; maybe TRBD1 (5 bases). Germline loops: CDR1 MNHNY, CDR2 SVGAGI (reference sequence). With 0 bases removed from V and 4 bases from J, the gap between germline ends came to 9 bases. The CDR3 has 14 residues. CDR3 amino acids: CASSYSGGIYGYTF. The CDR3 DNA sequence: TGTGCCAGCAGTTACTCGGGGGGGATCTATGGCTACACCTTC.

This clone occurred a few times. The chain uses TRBV6-1 and TRBJ1-1, with unresolved D. This CDR3 region has 13 residues. Germline V lookup: CDR1 MNHNS, CDR2 SASEGT. V shed 6 bases and J shed 1 base, with 9 bases lying between them. In DNA, the CDR3 is TGTGCCAGCAGACCGACACCGAACACTGAAGCTTTCTTT. Translating gives CASRPTPNTEAFF.

CDR3 coding DNA: TGTGCCAGCAGCGTAGAAGGCGGGGGCACAGATACGCAGTATTTT. Translation: CASSVEGGGTDTQYF. The J gene is TRBJ2-3, the V gene TRBV9; D might be TRBD2 (6 bases). Looked up from germline, CDR1 is SGDLS and CDR2 is YYNGEE. The CDR3 consists of 15 residues. Trimming stripped 0 bases from V and 1 base from J, with 9 bases between.